This T cell receptor (beta chain) was captured in a study of molecular identifiers for immune sequencing clone quantification. General study results and limits: A shared barcode on identical TCR molecules could lead to underestimated sizes for highly expanded clones. Over 98% of effector molecules, but under 1% in naive cells, were held by clones with more than 20 RNA copies.

MiXCR, applied by TCRdb to the PCR reads, yields one record per CDR3 protein. Of hundreds of thousands of distinct CDR3 sequences listed, over 25% were seen once; the top ten hold about 0.78%. This clonotype was picked up a small number of times. Antigen: not known. Trimming took 1 base from V and 12 from J; bases not matched to a gene: 12. Germline CDR1 and CDR2: LGHNA and YSLEER. The CDR3 is made up of 15 amino acids. The chain links TRBV4-3 to TRBJ2-1; 7 bases fit TRBD2. The sequenced sample consisted of naive CD8+ T cells from blood, with Jurkat cell RNA spiked in. Regarding subset: FACS-sorted CD8+CD4-CCR7+CD45RA+ naive T cells. The clonotype comes from a human donor in good health. Some libraries in this study had Jurkat cell RNA spiked in. The CDR3 DNA is TGCGCCAGCAGCCAAGGGTTTCTAGCGGTGGATGGGCAGTTCTTC. Its protein is CASSQGFLAVDGQFF.